The rows below give T cell receptor beta chains drawn from one sample of a study of cytomegalovirus exposure and HLA in healthy donors. Assay: immunoSEQ multiplex PCR; the TCRdb copy retains only in-frame clones and omits some. Of about 110,000 clones listed, roughly 80% are singletons. The sequencing input was PBMCs. The source is a man aged 25 to 40 in good health and CMV-seropositive. Both conserved end residues are part of each CDR3. Fields, in order: V gene, D gene, J gene, clone size, CDR3 DNA, CDR3 protein. A D gene is named only where the DNA matches it firmly. Size is omitted from some rows. Given values are once, few, many or a class for expanded clones.

V gene: TRBV4-2
D gene: TRBD2
J gene: TRBJ2-1
clone size: once
CDR3 DNA: TGTGCCAGCAGCCAAGATCGGGGGGTATACAATGAGCAGTTCTTC
CDR3 protein: CASSQDRGVYNEQFF

V gene: TRBV6-5
D gene: .
J gene: TRBJ2-1
clone size: .
CDR3 DNA: TGTGCCAGCAGTCCCGATAGCGTATCCTACAATGAGCAGTTCTTC
CDR3 protein: CASSPDSVSYNEQFF

V gene: TRBV15
D gene: .
J gene: TRBJ1-6
clone size: .
CDR3 DNA: TGTGCCACCAGCAGGGGCATCAGTAGCTCCTATAATTCACCCCTCCACTTT
CDR3 protein: CATSRGISSSYNSPLHF

V gene: TRBV27
D gene: .
J gene: TRBJ2-1
clone size: .
CDR3 DNA: TGTGCCAGCAGTTTTTGGGACAACTACAATGAGCAGTTCTTC
CDR3 protein: CASSFWDNYNEQFF

V gene: TRBV6-1
D gene: .
J gene: TRBJ2-7
clone size: .
CDR3 DNA: TGTGCCAGCAGTGAACAAAGTTTCGGCGAGCAGTACTTC
CDR3 protein: CASSEQSFGEQYF

V gene: TRBV7-9
D gene: .
J gene: TRBJ2-7
clone size: few
CDR3 DNA: TGTGCCAGCAGCTTAGGTACTCCGCTGTACGAGCAGTACTTC
CDR3 protein: CASSLGTPLYEQYF

V gene: TRBV2
D gene: .
J gene: TRBJ2-1
clone size: few
CDR3 DNA: TGTGCCAGCAGTGAATTAGCGGAACACTACAATGAGCAGTTCTTC
CDR3 protein: CASSELAEHYNEQFF

V gene: TRBV5-4
D gene: TRBD1
J gene: TRBJ2-1
clone size: .
CDR3 DNA: TGTGCCAGCAGCTTGGGGGGACAGGGCAATGAGCAGTTCTTC
CDR3 protein: CASSLGGQGNEQFF

V gene: TRBV14
D gene: .
J gene: TRBJ2-1
clone size: .
CDR3 DNA: TGTGCCAGCAGCCAAGAACGGGGTTACAATGAGCAGTTCTTC
CDR3 protein: CASSQERGYNEQFF

V gene: TRBV7-9
D gene: TRBD1
J gene: TRBJ1-6
clone size: few
CDR3 DNA: TGTGCCAGCACCCCCGGACAGGGGAATTCACCCCTCCACTTT
CDR3 protein: CASTPGQGNSPLHF

V gene: TRBV5-1
D gene: .
J gene: TRBJ1-6
clone size: .
CDR3 DNA: TGCGCCAGCAGCGGCCAGGGTGGAGATAATTCACCCCTCCACTTT
CDR3 protein: CASSGQGGDNSPLHF

V gene: TRBV5-1
D gene: .
J gene: TRBJ2-7
clone size: .
CDR3 DNA: TGCGCCAGCAGCTCCACTGAATCCTACGAGCAGTACTTC
CDR3 protein: CASSSTESYEQYF

V gene: TRBV12-5
D gene: TRBD1
J gene: TRBJ2-7
clone size: .
CDR3 DNA: TGTGCTAGTGGGTCCGACAGGGGTTACGAGCAGTACTTC
CDR3 protein: CASGSDRGYEQYF

V gene: TRBV2
D gene: TRBD1
J gene: TRBJ2-7
clone size: .
CDR3 DNA: TGTGCCAGCTCTAGACAGGGGGCGTCTAACGAGCAGTACTTC
CDR3 protein: CASSRQGASNEQYF

V gene: TRBV2
D gene: TRBD1
J gene: TRBJ1-1
clone size: few
CDR3 DNA: TGTGCCAGCAGTGGGACAGGGCTATTGAACACTGAAGCTTTCTTT
CDR3 protein: CASSGTGLLNTEAFF

V gene: TRBV4-1
D gene: TRBD2
J gene: TRBJ2-1
clone size: .
CDR3 DNA: TGCGCCAGCAGCCAAGAATCACTAGCGGGGGCACCATGGGATGAGCAGTTCTTC
CDR3 protein: CASSQESLAGAPWDEQFF

V gene: TRBV5-1
D gene: TRBD1
J gene: TRBJ1-2
clone size: .
CDR3 DNA: TGCGCCAGCAGCGTACGGACAGGTGATGGCTACACCTTC
CDR3 protein: CASSVRTGDGYTF

V gene: TRBV5-1
D gene: .
J gene: TRBJ1-5
clone size: .
CDR3 DNA: TGCGCCAGCAGCTCTGGGCAGGGGCTCTATCAGCCCCAGCATTTT
CDR3 protein: CASSSGQGLYQPQHF

V gene: TRBV5-1
D gene: .
J gene: TRBJ1-2
clone size: .
CDR3 DNA: TGCGCCAGCAGCTTGCCGCAGGGTGGCTACACCTTC
CDR3 protein: CASSLPQGGYTF

V gene: TRBV11-2
D gene: .
J gene: TRBJ1-1
clone size: .
CDR3 DNA: TGTGCCAGCAGCGCCCCCGGAGGCAACGGAGCTTTCTTT
CDR3 protein: CASSAPGGNGAFF

V gene: TRBV18
D gene: TRBD1
J gene: TRBJ1-1
clone size: .
CDR3 DNA: TGTGCCAGCTCACCGATACCACAGGGGGCGTTGGACACTGAAGCTTTCTTT
CDR3 protein: CASSPIPQGALDTEAFF

V gene: TRBV7-6
D gene: .
J gene: TRBJ2-5
clone size: .
CDR3 DNA: TGTGCCAGCAGCACATACAGGGAGACCCAGTACTTC
CDR3 protein: CASSTYRETQYF

V gene: TRBV5-1
D gene: .
J gene: TRBJ2-6
clone size: .
CDR3 DNA: TGCGCCAGCAGCCCACAGGGCTCTGGGGCCAACGTCCTGACTTTC
CDR3 protein: CASSPQGSGANVLTF

V gene: TRBV18
D gene: TRBD2
J gene: TRBJ2-7
clone size: .
CDR3 DNA: TGTGCCAGCTCGTGGGGTAGCGGGGCCTACGAGCAGTACTTC
CDR3 protein: CASSWGSGAYEQYF

V gene: TRBV2
D gene: .
J gene: TRBJ1-1
clone size: .
CDR3 DNA: TGTGCCAGCAGTGAAAGGAGGGCCACTGAAGCTTTCTTT
CDR3 protein: CASSERRATEAFF

V gene: TRBV27
D gene: .
J gene: TRBJ1-6
clone size: .
CDR3 DNA: TGTGCCAGCAGTTTGCACGACAGTCCTGATTCACCCCTCCACTTT
CDR3 protein: CASSLHDSPDSPLHF

V gene: TRBV9
D gene: TRBD1
J gene: TRBJ2-3
clone size: .
CDR3 DNA: TGTGCCAGCAGCCTCCGGGACAGGGTAATAAGCACAGATACGCAGTATTTT
CDR3 protein: CASSLRDRVISTDTQYF

V gene: TRBV6-5
D gene: .
J gene: TRBJ1-5
clone size: .
CDR3 DNA: TGTGCCAGCAGGGACAGCCCGAATCAGCCCCAGCATTTT
CDR3 protein: CASRDSPNQPQHF

V gene: TRBV30
D gene: TRBD2
J gene: TRBJ2-1
clone size: .
CDR3 DNA: TGTGCCTGGAGTGTAATAGCGGGGGGCCCCTACAATGAGCAGTTCTTC
CDR3 protein: CAWSVIAGGPYNEQFF